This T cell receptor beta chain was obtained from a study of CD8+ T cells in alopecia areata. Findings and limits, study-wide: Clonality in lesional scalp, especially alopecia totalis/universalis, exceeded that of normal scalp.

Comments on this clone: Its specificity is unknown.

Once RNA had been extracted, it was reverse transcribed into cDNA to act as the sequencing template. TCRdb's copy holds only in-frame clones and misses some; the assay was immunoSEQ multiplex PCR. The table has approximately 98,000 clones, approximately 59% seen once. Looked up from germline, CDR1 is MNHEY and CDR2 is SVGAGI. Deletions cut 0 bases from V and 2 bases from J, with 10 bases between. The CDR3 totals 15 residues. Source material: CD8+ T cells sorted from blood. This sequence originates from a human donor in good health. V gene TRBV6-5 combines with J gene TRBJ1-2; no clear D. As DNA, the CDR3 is TGTGCCAGCAGTTACTCGATCGGTTTCAACTATGGCTACACCTTC. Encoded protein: CASSYSIGFNYGYTF.